What follows are 11 T cell receptor beta chains derived from one specimen sequenced in a study of identical twins. TCRdb re-called the 5' RACE reads through MiXCR, storing one row per CDR3 protein. The sample comprises roughly 230,000 distinct CDR3 sequences, roughly 8.7% of which are singletons, and roughly 3.1% rests with the top ten. This sample was also put to use in a study of yellow fever vaccine responses in identical twins.

Material: CD8+ T cells sorted from blood. All receptors come from a woman aged 18-35 years in good health.

This clonotype was observed many times. The chain couples TRBV15 to TRBJ2-1; TRBD2 matches at 7 bases. Germline values: CDR1 LNHNV, CDR2 YYDKDF (reference sequence). CDR3 length: 14 amino acids. Unmatched junction bases numbered 2, after V lost 1 base and J lost 5 bases. The CDR3 nucleotides are TGTGCCACCAGCAGAGGACTAGCCAACAATGAGCAGTTCTTC. Protein sequence: CATSRGLANNEQFF.

This sequence joins TRBV3-1 and TRBJ2-7; D not resolved. This CDR3 is built from 15 residues. Germline CDR1 reads LGHDT; CDR2 reads YNNKEL (reference sequence). V was pared by 0 bases and J by 3 bases, with 12 bases between. This chain's CDR3 is CASSQDPGPLYEQYF. As DNA, the CDR3 is TGTGCCAGCAGCCAAGACCCCGGGCCCCTCTACGAGCAGTACTTC.

The chain is built from TRBV27 and TRBJ2-1; no clear D. The CDR3 is made up of 13 amino acids. Per the germline V gene, CDR1 is MNHEY and CDR2 is SMNVEV (reference sequence). V was pared by 5 bases and J by 9 bases, with 14 bases between. The CDR3 loop reads CASSMIGASEQFF. Written as DNA, the CDR3 is TGTGCCAGCAGTATGATCGGAGCTAGTGAGCAGTTCTTC.

This clonotype was counted a few times. The chain carries TRBV9 and TRBJ2-1, with D uncertain. Germline values: CDR1 SGDLS, CDR2 YYNGEE. This CDR3 spans 9 amino acids. V was cut by 8 bases and J by 5 bases, with 2 bases left in between. The CDR3 region has the DNA TGTGCCAGTAACAATGAGCAGTTCTTC. It codes for CASNNEQFF.

This clonotype has at least ten counts. The junction differs from germline at one of its ends, possibly a read error. The gene calls are TRBV7-9 and TRBJ2-5, with D uncertain. Germline V lookup: CDR1 SEHNR, CDR2 FQNEAQ (reference sequence). This CDR3 region has 13 residues. The CDR3 loop is CASSLARQETQYF. Here the CDR3 DNA reads TGTGCCAGCAGTTTAGCCCGTCAAGAGACCCAGTACTTC.

The chain uses TRBV29-1 and TRBJ2-1; D unresolved. V lost 1 base, J lost 6 bases, and 10 bases lay in between. The germline CDR1 and CDR2 sequences are SQVTM and ANQGSEA. The CDR3 runs 13 residues. CDR3 DNA sequence: TGCAGCGTTGAAGGGATCAACATCAATGAGCAGTTCTTC. Its translation is CSVEGININEQFF.

V and J are TRBV7-9 and TRBJ2-5; D is ambiguous. The germline gives CDR1 SEHNR, CDR2 FQNEAQ (reference sequence). Deletions cut 6 bases from V and 2 bases from J, with 10 bases between. CDR3 size: 13 residues. The CDR3 region has the DNA TGTGCCAGCAGTCCGCGAACACAAGAGACCCAGTACTTC. It is translated as CASSPRTQETQYF.

This chain connects TRBV25-1 to TRBJ1-1; D might be TRBD1 (5 bases). This CDR3 has 14 amino acids. V lost 4 bases and J lost 2, with 11 bases in between. The germline gives CDR1 MGHDK, CDR2 SYGVNS. In DNA, the CDR3 is TGTGCCAGCAGTGTATGGGGGAGTAACACTGAAGCTTTCTTT. It yields the protein CASSVWGSNTEAFF.

Many counts were recorded for this clonotype. V usage is TRBV29-1 and J usage is TRBJ2-7, with 11 bases that match TRBD2. V dropped 5 bases and J dropped 3; count of bases not matched to a gene: 3. Germline loops: CDR1 SQVTM, CDR2 ANQGSEA. CDR3 length: 13 amino acids. CDR3 coding DNA: TGCAGCGTTAAACTAGCGGGAGACTACGAGCAGTACTTC. This translates into CSVKLAGDYEQYF.

This clonotype showed up many times. The gene calls are TRBV29-1 and TRBJ2-7; TRBD2 matches at 13 bases. V shed 6 bases and J 3 bases; nucleotides not matched to a gene: 2. This CDR3 region has 13 residues. Germline V gene sequence: CDR1 SQVTM, CDR2 ANQGSEA. DNA for the CDR3: TGCAGCGTCGGGACTAGCGGGAACTACGAGCAGTACTTC. Translated: CSVGTSGNYEQYF.

In its sample, this clonotype was seen once. The chain has TRBV14 and TRBJ2-3; D gene ambiguous. CDR1 SGHDN and CDR2 FVKESK come from the germline V gene. CDR3 size: 18 residues. V was trimmed by 1 base and J by 2 bases, leaving 19 bases between them. The CDR3 here is CASSQAGWPGTTTDTQYF. CDR3 nucleotides: TGTGCCAGCAGCCAAGCCGGGTGGCCGGGCACGACCACAGATACGCAGTATTTT.